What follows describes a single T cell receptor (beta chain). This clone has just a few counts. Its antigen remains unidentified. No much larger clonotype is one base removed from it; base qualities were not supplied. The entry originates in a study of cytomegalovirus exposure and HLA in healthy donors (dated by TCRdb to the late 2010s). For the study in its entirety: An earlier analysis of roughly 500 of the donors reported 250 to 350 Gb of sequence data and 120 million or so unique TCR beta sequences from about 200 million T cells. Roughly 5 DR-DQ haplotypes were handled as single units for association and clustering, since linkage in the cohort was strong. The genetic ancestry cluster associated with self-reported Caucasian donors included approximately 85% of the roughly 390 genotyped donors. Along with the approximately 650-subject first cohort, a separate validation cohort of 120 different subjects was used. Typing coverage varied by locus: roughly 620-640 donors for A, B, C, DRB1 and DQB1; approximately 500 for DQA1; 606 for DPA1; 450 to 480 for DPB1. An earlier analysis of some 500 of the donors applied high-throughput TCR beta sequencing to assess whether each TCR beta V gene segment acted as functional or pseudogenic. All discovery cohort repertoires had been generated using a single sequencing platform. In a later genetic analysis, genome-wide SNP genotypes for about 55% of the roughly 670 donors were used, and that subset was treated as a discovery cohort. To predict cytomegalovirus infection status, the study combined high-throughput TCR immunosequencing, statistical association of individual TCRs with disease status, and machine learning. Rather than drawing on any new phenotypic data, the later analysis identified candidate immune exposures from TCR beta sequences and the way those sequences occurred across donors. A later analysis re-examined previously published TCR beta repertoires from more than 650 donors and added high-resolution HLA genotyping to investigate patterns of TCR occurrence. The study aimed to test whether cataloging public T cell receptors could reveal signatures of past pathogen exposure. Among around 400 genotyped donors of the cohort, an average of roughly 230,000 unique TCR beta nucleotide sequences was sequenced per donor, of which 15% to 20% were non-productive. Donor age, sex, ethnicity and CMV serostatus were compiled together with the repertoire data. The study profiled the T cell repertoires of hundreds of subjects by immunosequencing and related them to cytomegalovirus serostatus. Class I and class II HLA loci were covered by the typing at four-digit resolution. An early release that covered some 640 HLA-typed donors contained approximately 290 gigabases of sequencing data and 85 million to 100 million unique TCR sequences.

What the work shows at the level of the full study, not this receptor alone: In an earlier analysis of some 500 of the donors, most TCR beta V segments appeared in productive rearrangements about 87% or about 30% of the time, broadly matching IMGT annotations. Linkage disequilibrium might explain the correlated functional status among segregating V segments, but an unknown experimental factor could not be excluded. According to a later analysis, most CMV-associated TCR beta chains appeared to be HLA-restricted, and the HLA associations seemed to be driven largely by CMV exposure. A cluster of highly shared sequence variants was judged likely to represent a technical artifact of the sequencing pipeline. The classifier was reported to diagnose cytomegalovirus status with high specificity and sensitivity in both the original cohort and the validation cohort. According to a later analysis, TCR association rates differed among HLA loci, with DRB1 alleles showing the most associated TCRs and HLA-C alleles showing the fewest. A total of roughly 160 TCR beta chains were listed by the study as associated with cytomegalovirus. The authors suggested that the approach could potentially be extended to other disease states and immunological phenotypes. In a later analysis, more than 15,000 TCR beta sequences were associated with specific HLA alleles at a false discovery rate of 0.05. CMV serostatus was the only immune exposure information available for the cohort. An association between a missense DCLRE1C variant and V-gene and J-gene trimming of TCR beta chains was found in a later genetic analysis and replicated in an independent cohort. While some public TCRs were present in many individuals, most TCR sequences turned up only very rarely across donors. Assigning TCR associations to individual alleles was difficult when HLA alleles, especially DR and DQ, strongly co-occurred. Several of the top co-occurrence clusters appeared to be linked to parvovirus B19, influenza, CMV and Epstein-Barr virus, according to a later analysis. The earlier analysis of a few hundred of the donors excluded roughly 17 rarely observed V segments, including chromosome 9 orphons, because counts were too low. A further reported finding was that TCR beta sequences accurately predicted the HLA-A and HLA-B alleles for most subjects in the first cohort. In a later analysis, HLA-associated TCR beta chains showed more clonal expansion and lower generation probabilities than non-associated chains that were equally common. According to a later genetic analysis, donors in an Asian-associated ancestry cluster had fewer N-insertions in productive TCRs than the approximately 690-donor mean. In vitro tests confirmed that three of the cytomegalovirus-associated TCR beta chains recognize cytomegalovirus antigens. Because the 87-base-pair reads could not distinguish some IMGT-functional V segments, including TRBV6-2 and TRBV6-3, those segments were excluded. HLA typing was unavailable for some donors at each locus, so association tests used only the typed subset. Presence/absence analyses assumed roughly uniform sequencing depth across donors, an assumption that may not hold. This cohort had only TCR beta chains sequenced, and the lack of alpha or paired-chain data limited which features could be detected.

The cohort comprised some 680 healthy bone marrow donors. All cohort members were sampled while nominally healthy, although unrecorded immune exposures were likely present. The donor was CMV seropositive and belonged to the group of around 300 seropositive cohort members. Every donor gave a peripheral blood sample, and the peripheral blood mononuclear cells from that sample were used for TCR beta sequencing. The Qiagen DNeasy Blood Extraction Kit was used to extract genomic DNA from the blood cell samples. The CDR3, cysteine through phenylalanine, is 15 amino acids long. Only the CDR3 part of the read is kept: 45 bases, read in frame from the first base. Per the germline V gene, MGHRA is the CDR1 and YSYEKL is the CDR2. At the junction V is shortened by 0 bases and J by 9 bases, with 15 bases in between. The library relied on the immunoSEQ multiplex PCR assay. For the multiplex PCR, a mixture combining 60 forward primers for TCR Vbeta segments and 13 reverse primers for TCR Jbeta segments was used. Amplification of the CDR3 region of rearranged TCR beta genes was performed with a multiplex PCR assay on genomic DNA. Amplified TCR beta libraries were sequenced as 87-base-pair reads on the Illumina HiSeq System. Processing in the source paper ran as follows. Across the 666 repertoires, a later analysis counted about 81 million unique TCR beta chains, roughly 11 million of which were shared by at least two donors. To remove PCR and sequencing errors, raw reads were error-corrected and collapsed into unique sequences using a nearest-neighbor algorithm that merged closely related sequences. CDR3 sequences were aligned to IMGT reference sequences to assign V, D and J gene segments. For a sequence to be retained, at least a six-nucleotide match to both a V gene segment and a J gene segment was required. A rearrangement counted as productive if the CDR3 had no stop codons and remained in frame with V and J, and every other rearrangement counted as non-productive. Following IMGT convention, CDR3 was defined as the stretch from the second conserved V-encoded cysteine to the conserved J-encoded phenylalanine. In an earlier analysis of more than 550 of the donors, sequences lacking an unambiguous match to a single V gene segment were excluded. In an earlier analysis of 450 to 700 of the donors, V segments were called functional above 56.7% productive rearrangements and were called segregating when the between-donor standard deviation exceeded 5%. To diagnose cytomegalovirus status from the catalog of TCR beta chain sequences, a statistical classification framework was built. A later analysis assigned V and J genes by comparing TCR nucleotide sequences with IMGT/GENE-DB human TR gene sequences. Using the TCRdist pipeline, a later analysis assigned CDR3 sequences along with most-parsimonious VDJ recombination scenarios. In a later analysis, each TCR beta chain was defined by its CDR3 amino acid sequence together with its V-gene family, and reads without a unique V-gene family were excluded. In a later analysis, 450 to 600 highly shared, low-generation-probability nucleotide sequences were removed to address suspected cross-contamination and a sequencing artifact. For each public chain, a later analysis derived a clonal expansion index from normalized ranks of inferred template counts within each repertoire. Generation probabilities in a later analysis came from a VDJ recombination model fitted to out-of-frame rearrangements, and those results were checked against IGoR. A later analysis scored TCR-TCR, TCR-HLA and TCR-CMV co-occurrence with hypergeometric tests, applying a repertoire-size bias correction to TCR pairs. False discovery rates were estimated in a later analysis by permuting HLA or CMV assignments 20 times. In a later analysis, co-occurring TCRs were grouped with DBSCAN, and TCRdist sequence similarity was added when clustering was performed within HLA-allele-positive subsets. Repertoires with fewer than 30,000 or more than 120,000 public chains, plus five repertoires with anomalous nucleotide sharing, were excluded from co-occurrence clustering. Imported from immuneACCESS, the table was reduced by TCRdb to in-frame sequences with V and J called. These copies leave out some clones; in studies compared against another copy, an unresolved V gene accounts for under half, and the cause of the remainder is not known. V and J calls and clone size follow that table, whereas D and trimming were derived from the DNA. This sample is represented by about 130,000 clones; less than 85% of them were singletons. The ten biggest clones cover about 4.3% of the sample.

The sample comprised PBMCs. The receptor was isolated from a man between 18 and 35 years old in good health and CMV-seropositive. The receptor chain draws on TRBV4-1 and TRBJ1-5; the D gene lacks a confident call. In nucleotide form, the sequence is TGCGCCAGCAGCCAAGATCGCGCGGGCCGAGGGCCCCAGCATTTT. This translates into CASSQDRAGRGPQHF.